What follows are 27 T cell receptor beta chains derived from one specimen sequenced in a study of cytomegalovirus exposure and HLA in healthy donors. A multiplex PCR was run with 60 Vbeta primers and 13 Jbeta primers. The method was immunoSEQ multiplex PCR; TCRdb's version includes in-frame clones alone and lacks a portion of them. The sample yields fewer than 130,000 clones, over 60% seen once. The specimen was PBMCs. Receptors were obtained from an older woman in good health and CMV-seropositive.

This chain links TRBV29-1 with TRBJ1-1, with D uncertain. The germline V gene encodes CDR1 SQVTM and CDR2 ANQGSEA. The CDR3 runs 15 residues. The ends were cut back, 7 bases at V and 4 bases at J, with 22 bases in the middle. CDR3 residues: CSATEMGAPFTEAFF. In DNA, the CDR3 is TGCAGCGCTACAGAAATGGGCGCACCATTCACTGAAGCTTTCTTT.

The rearrangement uses TRBV4-1 and TRBJ2-7, with 10 bases lining up with TRBD1. The junction had 5 bases not matched to a gene; V was cut back by 4 bases and J by 5 bases. From germline, CDR1 is MGHRA and CDR2 YSYEKL. The CDR3 loop spans 14 amino acids. The CDR3 here is CASSRATGGDEQYF. CDR3 coding DNA: TGCGCCAGCAGCCGGGCGACAGGGGGCGACGAGCAGTACTTC.

The chain carries TRBV7-9 and TRBJ2-3; 10 nucleotides align to TRBD2. CDR1 SEHNR and CDR2 FQNEAQ come from the germline V gene (reference sequence). CDR3 length: 18 amino acids. Trimming took 2 bases from V and 4 from J; bases not matched to a gene: 12. The CDR3 sequence: CASSLLQRSGRGSDTQYF. In DNA, the CDR3 is TGTGCCAGCAGCTTACTCCAGAGAAGCGGGAGGGGGTCAGATACGCAGTATTTT.

This clone was counted once. The rearrangement joins TRBV5-1 to TRBJ1-1, with a weak D call TRBD1 (5 bases). The CDR3 totals 14 residues. V lost 4 bases to trimming and J lost 2 bases, with 12 bases between them. CDR1 SGHRS and CDR2 YFSETQ come from the germline V gene. The CDR3 nucleotides read TGCGCCAGCAGCGCCATCGGACATAACACTGAAGCTTTCTTT. Translation gives CASSAIGHNTEAFF.

J is TRBJ2-5 and V is TRBV4-1; TRBD2 might be the D (5 bases). Germline values: CDR1 MGHRA, CDR2 YSYEKL. The CDR3 runs 15 residues. V was clipped by 1 base and J by 11 bases, with 20 bases between them. As DNA, the CDR3 is TGCGCCAGCAGCCAAGTTATCGGTGGCCGGTGGGAGCAGTACTTC. As protein: CASSQVIGGRWEQYF.

The gene calls are TRBV10-1 and TRBJ2-7, with 12 bases matching TRBD1. This CDR3 contains 13 residues. Losses at the gene ends were 6 bases for V and 7 bases for J; bases not matched to a gene: 4. Looked up from germline, CDR1 is WNHNN and CDR2 is SYGVQD (reference sequence). This chain's CDR3 is CASRGQGAREQYF. CDR3 DNA sequence: TGCGCCAGCAGGGGACAGGGGGCGAGGGAGCAGTACTTC.

The chain joins TRBV4-2 to TRBJ2-5; TRBD2 might be the D (6 bases). Gene TRBJ2-7 matches the end of the DNA better, so the J call may be wrong. The CDR3 contains 14 residues. The germline V gene has CDR1 LGHNA and CDR2 YNFKEQ. CDR3: CASSQEPGVGEQYF. In DNA form, the CDR3 reads TGTGCCAGCAGCCAAGAGCCGGGAGTTGGCGAGCAGTACTTC.

This sequence joins TRBV5-1 and TRBJ2-5, with 11 bases fitting TRBD2. In germline, CDR1 is SGHRS, CDR2 YFSETQ. Trimming at V came to 3 bases and at J to 5 bases, leaving 6 bases not matched to a gene. The CDR3 has 15 amino acids. The CDR3 is CASSSQLAGVETQYF. Written as DNA, the CDR3 is TGCGCCAGCAGCTCCCAACTAGCGGGAGTGGAGACCCAGTACTTC.

Of note for this clone: The same CDR3 can be traced to other DNA sequences in this sample. This chain joins TRBV9 and TRBJ2-5; TRBD2 agrees at 7 bases. Trimming took 0 bases from V and 4 from J; bases not matched to a gene: 3. Germline V gene data show CDR1 as SGDLS and CDR2 as YYNGEE. The CDR3 is 14 amino acids. The CDR3 coding sequence is TGTGCCAGCAGCGTAGGGTTAGCGGGAGAGACCCAGTACTTC. Amino acids: CASSVGLAGETQYF.

This clone showed up just once. The rearrangement uses TRBV7-3 and TRBJ1-3; D remains unclear. This CDR3 has 14 residues. V dropped 0 bases and J dropped 3 bases, with 6 bases sitting between them. The germline gives CDR1 SGHTA, CDR2 FQGTGA. This chain's CDR3 is CASSLTTVGNTIYF. In nucleotides, the CDR3 is TGTGCCAGCAGCTTAACTACGGTTGGAAACACCATATATTTT.

The chain carries TRBV9 and TRBJ2-3; 14 nucleotides align to TRBD2. Germline assignment: CDR1 SGDLS and CDR2 YYNGEE. Unmatched junction bases numbered 4, after V lost 1 base and J lost 3 bases. This CDR3 has 17 residues. CDR3 loop: CASSVQGLAGATDTQYF. The CDR3 nucleotides are TGTGCCAGCAGCGTACAGGGACTAGCGGGAGCAACAGATACGCAGTATTTT.

This sequence joins TRBV11-2 and TRBJ2-5, with 8 positions matching TRBD2. The CDR3 covers 19 residues. Germline assignment: CDR1 SGHAT and CDR2 FQNNGV. The V segment lost 1 base and the J segment 2 bases; nucleotides outside the gene matches: 15. As DNA, the CDR3 is TGTGCCAGCAGCTTAGCCCCCCCGGCGAGCGGGAGTGGACAAGAGACCCAGTACTTC. Translation: CASSLAPPASGSGQETQYF.

The chain combines TRBV20-1 with TRBJ1-1; tentatively, D is TRBD1 (6 bases). Germline V gene sequence: CDR1 DFQATT, CDR2 SNEGSKA (reference sequence). This CDR3 is 11 amino acids long. The CDR3, as DNA: TGCAGGGCGACAGGGAACACTGAAGCTTTCTTT. Translating it yields CRATGNTEAFF.

The chain joins TRBV30 to TRBJ1-4, with D tentatively TRBD1 (5 bases). Looked up from germline, CDR1 is GTSNPN and CDR2 is SVGIG (reference sequence). The CDR3 is 14 residues long. V lost 3 bases and J lost 3, with 11 bases in between. The DNA of the CDR3 is TGTGCCTGGAGACAAGGAGGGGCTAATGAAAAACTGTTTTTT. Translated: CAWRQGGANEKLFF.

The CDR3 loop is CASSLEGYQEPETQYF. CDR3 DNA: TGTGCCAGCAGCTTAGAGGGGTACCAAGAGCCGGAGACCCAGTACTTC. The chain carries TRBV13 and TRBJ2-5; weak D call: TRBD1 (5 bases). This CDR3 contains 16 residues. Germline V gene data show CDR1 as PRHDT and CDR2 as FYEKMQ (reference sequence). The V end lost 1 base, the J end lost 5 bases, and 17 bases lay between the germline ends. Variable domain in full (rest from reference TRBV13 and TRBJ2-5): AAGVIQSPRHLIKEKRETATLKCYPIPRHDTVYWYQQGPGQDPQFLISFYEKMQSDKGSIPDRFSAQQFSDYHSELNMSSLELGDSALYFCASSLEGYQEPETQYFGPGTRLLVL.

The genes are TRBV5-1 and TRBJ2-1; 7 nucleotides agree with TRBD2. The V gene end was trimmed by 4 bases and the J gene end by 0 bases; junction bases not matched to a gene: 7. This CDR3 contains 16 residues. Germline CDR1 SGHRS, CDR2 YFSETQ. CDR3 bases: TGCGCCAGCAGCCCAACTAGCGCCAGCTCCTACAATGAGCAGTTCTTC. Residues: CASSPTSASSYNEQFF.

The chain combines TRBV5-1 with TRBJ2-7; TRBD1 matches at 8 bases. Germline V lookup: CDR1 SGHRS, CDR2 YFSETQ. The CDR3 is 15 residues long. Germline trimming cut 0 bases from V and 2 bases from J; bases unmatched to any gene: 4. CDR3 in amino acids: CASSLEGQAPYEQYF. CDR3 coding DNA: TGCGCCAGCAGCTTGGAGGGACAGGCACCCTACGAGCAGTACTTC.

J is TRBJ2-7 and V is TRBV5-1; the match to TRBD2 covers 11 bases. V was pared by 4 bases and J by 3 bases, with 15 bases of the junction left unmatched. The CDR3 consists of 18 residues. CDR1 is SGHRS, CDR2 YFSETQ, per germline. The CDR3 reads CASSVARTSGSFSYEQYF. The DNA of the CDR3 is TGCGCCAGCAGCGTCGCGCGTACTAGCGGGAGCTTTAGCTACGAGCAGTACTTC.

The rearrangement links TRBV5-1 to TRBJ2-2, with D hard to call. The V end was cut by 8 bases, the J end by 0 bases, with 11 bases between. The CDR3 is 14 amino acids. Looked up from germline, CDR1 is SGHRS and CDR2 is YFSETQ. CDR3 protein: CASCSRPNTGELFF. The CDR3 DNA reads as TGCGCCAGTTGTAGCCGTCCGAACACCGGGGAGCTGTTTTTT.

This chain connects TRBV18 to TRBJ2-1, with TRBD2 matching 11 bases. The trim removed 0 bases at V and 4 bases at J, leaving 8 bases unmatched. Germline V gene sequence: CDR1 KGHSH, CDR2 LQKENI. This CDR3 comprises 18 residues. The CDR3 region is CASSPPGLAGGRYNEQFF. CDR3 bases: TGTGCCAGCTCACCACCGGGGCTAGCGGGAGGTCGGTACAATGAGCAGTTCTTC.

The genes are TRBV2 and TRBJ2-2; no clear D. V was cut by 7 bases and J by 1 base, with 13 bases left in between. Germline CDR1 and CDR2: SNHLY and FYNNEI. This CDR3 comprises 15 residues. The CDR3: CASTRHQMNTGELFF. The CDR3 bases are TGTGCCAGCACACGACACCAGATGAACACCGGGGAGCTGTTTTTT.

This chain uses TRBV5-1 with TRBJ2-1; 12 bases match TRBD2. The CDR3 extends over 15 amino acids. The junction had 3 bases not matched to a gene; V was cut back by 4 bases and J by 4 bases. From germline, CDR1 is SGHRS and CDR2 YFSETQ. The CDR3 DNA sequence: TGCGCCAGCAGCGTGACTAGCGGGGGATACAATGAGCAGTTCTTC. Translation gives CASSVTSGGYNEQFF.

The chain carries TRBV5-1 and TRBJ1-2; TRBD1 is a possible D gene (6 bases). The germline CDR1 and CDR2 sequences are SGHRS and YFSETQ. This CDR3 spans 15 amino acids. Trimming stripped 4 bases from V and 6 bases from J, with 19 bases between. The CDR3, as DNA: TGCGCCAGCAGCCTTATGGCACAGGGCTCGGATGGCTACACCTTC. Translated, it gives CASSLMAQGSDGYTF.

The CDR3 nucleotides read TGTGCCAGCAGTATCCGGGGGACCGACTACGAGCAGTACTTC. Translated: CASSIRGTDYEQYF. The chain is built from TRBV2 and TRBJ2-7; D may be TRBD2 (6 bases). V lost 5 bases, J lost 3 bases, and 14 bases lay in between. The germline gives CDR1 SNHLY, CDR2 FYNNEI. There are 14 residues in the CDR3. The full variable domain, with the rest looked up from reference TRBV2 and TRBJ2-7, is EPEVTQTPSHQVTQMGQEVILRCVPISNHLYFYWYRQILGQKVEFLVSFYNNEISEKSEIFDDQFSVERPDGSNFTLKIRSTKLEDSAMYFCASSIRGTDYEQYFGPGTRLTVT.

The rearrangement uses TRBV7-6 and TRBJ1-2, with TRBD1 identical over 9 bases. V shed 0 bases and J 7 bases; nucleotides not matched to a gene: 6. Germline V gene sequence: CDR1 SGHVS, CDR2 FNYEAQ. The CDR3 extends over 15 amino acids. The CDR3 is CASSLAGTGWAGYTF. CDR3 DNA sequence: TGTGCCAGCAGCTTAGCCGGGACAGGGTGGGCTGGCTACACCTTC.

The chain is built from TRBV7-9 and TRBJ2-7; D may be TRBD2 (6 bases). With 4 bases removed from V and 2 bases from J, the gap between germline ends came to 18 bases. The CDR3 runs 16 residues. CDR1 SEHNR and CDR2 FQNEAQ come from the germline V gene (reference sequence). CDR3 residues: CASSSSDGSLPYEQYF. The CDR3 DNA reads TGTGCCAGCAGCTCCTCTGACGGGAGTCTGCCCTACGAGCAGTACTTC.

The J gene is TRBJ2-2, the V gene TRBV29-1; 8 bases match TRBD2. The J segment lost 6 bases and the V segment lost 5 bases, leaving 8 bases of the junction unmatched. The germline CDR1 and CDR2 sequences are SQVTM and ANQGSEA. The CDR3 extends over 14 amino acids. CDR3 nucleotides: TGCAGCGTTAGACCGGGGGGGCGGGCCGGGGAGCTGTTTTTT. The encoded protein is CSVRPGGRAGELFF.